This passage covers 18 T cell receptor beta chains from one sample sequenced in a study of blood T cell repertoires in COVID-19 (dated by TCRdb to 2018 to 2021). Library preparation was by the immunoSEQ multiplex PCR assay. Held by TCRdb, this immuneACCESS table contains in-frame sequences only and omits some clones. Under half of the omission traces to an unresolved V gene where checked; the cause of the rest is unknown. The sample table lists a few hundred thousand clones, roughly nine tenths of them with a count of one. The ten largest clonotypes hold approximately 1.2% of the sample. The sequenced material came from peripheral blood. The receptor set was obtained from a man aged 35-49 years with acute or convalescent COVID-19.

The rearrangement joins TRBV14 to TRBJ2-1, with 9 bases lining up with TRBD2. Germline CDR1 reads SGHDN; CDR2 reads FVKESK. This CDR3 is 15 amino acids long. V lost 3 bases and J lost 8; bases outside the gene matches: 8. The CDR3 coding sequence is TGTGCCAGCAGCCAGCCGCGGGGGGGCTTTCATGAGCAGTTCTTC. Translation gives CASSQPRGGFHEQFF.

The rearrangement uses TRBV24-1 and TRBJ2-1; 12 bases are shared with TRBD2. The germline gives CDR1 KGHDR, CDR2 SFDVKD. This CDR3 comprises 16 residues. Trimming took 4 bases from V and 6 from J; bases not matched to a gene: 6. The chain's CDR3 is CATSDSGLAGLNEQFF. The CDR3 nucleotides are TGTGCCACCAGTGACTCGGGACTAGCGGGCCTCAATGAGCAGTTCTTC.

The rearrangement links TRBV4-1 to TRBJ1-1, with a tentative D call TRBD1 (5 bases). The V gene's germline CDR1 is MGHRA and CDR2 YSYEKL. The CDR3 covers 13 residues. Trimming cost V 0 bases and J 11 bases, with 13 bases left between them. The CDR3 region is CASSQEEGRGAFF. The CDR3 DNA follows: TGCGCCAGCAGCCAAGAGGAGGGGCGCGGGGCTTTCTTT.

In this sample, this clone turned up once. CDR3 sequence: CASNRGGSSGNTIYF. CDR3 bases: TGTGCCAGCAACCGAGGCGGGTCTTCTGGAAACACCATATATTTT. The chain uses TRBV5-6 and TRBJ1-3; D is ambiguous. In germline, CDR1 is SGHDT, CDR2 YYEEEE. The V end lost 6 bases, the J end lost 1 base, and 14 bases lay between the germline ends. This CDR3 is 15 amino acids long.

V and J are TRBV7-9 and TRBJ2-7, with 10 bases identical to TRBD2. Germline trimming cut 5 bases from V and 4 bases from J; bases unmatched to any gene: 8. Per the germline V gene, CDR1 is SEHNR and CDR2 is FQNEAQ (reference sequence). This CDR3 has 15 amino acids. CDR3: CASSLQRGGVYEQYF. DNA of the CDR3: TGTGCCAGCAGCCTCCAGCGGGGGGGTGTTTACGAGCAGTACTTC.

The chain uses TRBV28 and TRBJ2-1, with no clear D. CDR1 and CDR2 (germline): MDHEN, SYDVKM. V shed 3 bases and J shed 4 bases, with 13 bases lying between them. This CDR3 is 15 amino acids long. The DNA of the CDR3 is TGTGCCAGCAGTTTGGGCAGACGCCCTTACAATGAGCAGTTCTTC. Translating gives CASSLGRRPYNEQFF.

The rearrangement uses TRBV9 and TRBJ1-1; 7 bases are shared with TRBD1. The CDR3 loop spans 14 amino acids. Germline-derived CDR1 and CDR2 are SGDLS and YYNGEE. V lost 6 bases and J lost 3; bases outside the gene matches: 8. CDR3 region: CASNEGAGDTEAFF. DNA of the CDR3: TGTGCCAGCAACGAGGGGGCCGGGGACACTGAAGCTTTCTTT.

The chain uses TRBV7-9 and TRBJ1-6, with D maybe TRBD1 (6 bases). From germline, CDR1 is SEHNR and CDR2 FQNEAQ (reference sequence). The germline V and J ends were trimmed by 4 bases and 2 bases, with 18 bases remaining between them. CDR3 length: 18 residues. The CDR3 sequence: CASSSPRGGAAYNSPLHF. Here the CDR3 DNA reads TGTGCCAGCAGCTCGCCGAGGGGGGGCGCAGCCTATAATTCACCCCTCCACTTT.

This sequence joins TRBV3-1 (or the pseudogene TRBV3-2) and TRBJ2-5; 8 positions agree with TRBD2. Germline V CDR1 and CDR2: LGHDT, YNNKEL (reference sequence). The junction had 11 bases not matched to a gene; V was cut back by 4 bases and J by 1 base. CDR3 length: 17 amino acids. Here the CDR3 reads CASSRGLSGGIQETQYF. CDR3 nucleotides: TGTGCCAGCAGCCGCGGATTGAGCGGGGGAATCCAAGAGACCCAGTACTTC.

This clone showed up just once. This sequence joins TRBV10-1 and TRBJ2-7; D remains ambiguous. Trimming pared 2 bases from V and 2 bases from J, leaving 4 bases between. CDR1 and CDR2 from the germline V gene are WNHNN and SYGVQD (reference sequence). This CDR3 is built from 12 residues. The CDR3 bases are TGCGCCAGCAGTGAGACGGCCTACGAGCAGTACTTC. Its protein product is CASSETAYEQYF.

The rearrangement links TRBV5-6 to TRBJ2-5; 9 bases are shared with TRBD1. V shed 4 bases, J shed 4 bases, and the junction held 5 bases outside the gene matches. This CDR3 region has 14 residues. Germline assignment: CDR1 SGHDT and CDR2 YYEEEE. The CDR3 coding sequence is TGTGCCAGCAGCCAATCGACAGGGGGAGAGACCCAGTACTTC. This encodes CASSQSTGGETQYF. The full variable domain, in which reference TRBV5-6 and TRBJ2-5 provide the parts outside the CDR3, is DAGVTQSPTHLIKTRGQQVTLRCSPKSGHDTVSWYQQALGQGPQFIFQYYEEEERQRGNFPDRFSGHQFPNYSSELNVNALLLGDSALYLCASSQSTGGETQYFGPGTRLLVL.

The chain employs TRBV2 and TRBJ1-4; 8 positions agree with TRBD1. Trimming removed 3 bases from V and 8 bases from J; junction bases left unmatched: 5. CDR1 and CDR2 (germline): SNHLY, FYNNEI. CDR3 size: 14 residues. CDR3 DNA: TGTGCCAGCAGTGACGACAGGGGTTACGAAAAACTGTTTTTT. Residues: CASSDDRGYEKLFF.

The chain combines TRBV21-1 with TRBJ2-3; the table's D call, TRBD1, has no DNA check behind it. TRBV21-1 is a known pseudogene. The CDR3 contains 18 residues. The CDR3 reads CASSKSFWDRAYTDTQYF. The DNA of the CDR3 is TGTGCCAGCAGCAAGTCGTTTTGGGACAGGGCTTACACAGATACGCAGTATTTT.

V and J are TRBV14 and TRBJ2-1; TRBD2 matches 12 bases. After removal of 4 bases from V and 8 bases from J, the junction contained 6 bases not matched to a gene. The CDR3 covers 15 residues. Germline CDR1 is SGHDN and CDR2 is FVKESK. The DNA of the CDR3 is TGTGCCAGCAGCCCCGCTAGCGGGGGGGCGGATGAGCAGTTCTTC. Its protein is CASSPASGGADEQFF.

The chain uses TRBV7-9 and TRBJ1-6; TRBD1 agrees at 9 bases. Per the germline V gene, CDR1 is SEHNR and CDR2 is FQNEAQ (reference sequence). The CDR3 consists of 16 residues. V lost 6 bases to trimming and J lost 6 bases; unmatched junction nucleotides: 9. The CDR3 nucleotides are TGTGCCAGCAGACGTACGGACAGGGGACGTAATTCACCCCTCCACTTT. Translation: CASRRTDRGRNSPLHF.

The J gene is TRBJ2-7, the V gene TRBV5-1; D possibly corresponds to TRBD2 (6 bases). Germline CDR1 SGHRS, CDR2 YFSETQ. The CDR3 has 15 residues. V was pared by 7 bases and J by 7 bases, with 24 bases between. The CDR3 loop reads CASRTLADTSGEQYF. The CDR3 nucleotides read TGCGCCAGCCGGACTTTAGCGGACACATCCGGGGAGCAGTACTTC.

This chain links TRBV2 with TRBJ2-7; TRBD1 matches 9 bases. The junction had 8 bases not matched to a gene; V was cut back by 7 bases and J by 4 bases. This CDR3 is 14 amino acids long. Germline lookup yields CDR1 SNHLY and CDR2 FYNNEI. The CDR3 loop is CASKAGTGIYEQYF. DNA for the CDR3: TGTGCCAGCAAGGCCGGGACAGGGATATACGAGCAGTACTTC.

V and J are TRBV7-2 and TRBJ2-3, with 11 bases aligning to TRBD2. CDR1 and CDR2 (germline): SGHTA, FQGNSA. This CDR3 region has 16 residues. V lost 1 base, J lost 6 bases, and 6 bases stayed unmatched. The CDR3 nucleotides read TGTGCCAGCAGCTTAGGGCTAGCGGGAGGTTTGGATACGCAGTATTTT. Translating gives CASSLGLAGGLDTQYF.